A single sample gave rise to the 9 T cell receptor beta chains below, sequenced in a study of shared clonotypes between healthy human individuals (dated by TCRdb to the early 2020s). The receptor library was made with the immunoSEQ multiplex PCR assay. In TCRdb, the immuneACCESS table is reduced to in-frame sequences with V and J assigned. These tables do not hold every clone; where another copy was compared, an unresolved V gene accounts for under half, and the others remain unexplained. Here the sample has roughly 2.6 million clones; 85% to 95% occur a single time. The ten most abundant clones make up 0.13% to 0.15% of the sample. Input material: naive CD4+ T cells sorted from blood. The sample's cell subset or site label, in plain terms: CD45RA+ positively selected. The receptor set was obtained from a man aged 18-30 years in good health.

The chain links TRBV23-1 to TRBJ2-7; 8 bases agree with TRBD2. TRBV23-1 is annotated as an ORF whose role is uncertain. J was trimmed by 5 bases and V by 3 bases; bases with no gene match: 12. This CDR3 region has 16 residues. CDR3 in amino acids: CASSHFPGTRLDEQYF. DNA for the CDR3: TGCGCCAGCAGTCATTTCCCCGGGACTAGGCTCGACGAGCAGTACTTC.

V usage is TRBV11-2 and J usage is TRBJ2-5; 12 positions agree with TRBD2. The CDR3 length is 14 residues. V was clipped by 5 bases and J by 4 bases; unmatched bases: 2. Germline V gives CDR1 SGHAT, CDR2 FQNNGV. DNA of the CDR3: TGTGCCAGCAGCCCTAGCGGGAGGGGAGAGACCCAGTACTTC. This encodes CASSPSGRGETQYF.

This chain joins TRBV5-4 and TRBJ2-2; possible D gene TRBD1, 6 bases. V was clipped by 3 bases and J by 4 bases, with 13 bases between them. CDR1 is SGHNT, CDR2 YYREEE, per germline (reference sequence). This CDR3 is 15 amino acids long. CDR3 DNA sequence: TGTGCCAGCAGCTGGCAAAGGACAGCCACCGGGGAGCTGTTTTTT. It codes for CASSWQRTATGELFF.

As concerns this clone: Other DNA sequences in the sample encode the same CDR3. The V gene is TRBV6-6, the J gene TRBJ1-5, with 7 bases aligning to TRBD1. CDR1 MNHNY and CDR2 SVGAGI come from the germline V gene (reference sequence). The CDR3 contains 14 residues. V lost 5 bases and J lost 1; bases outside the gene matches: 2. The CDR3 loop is CASSKTGSNQPQHF. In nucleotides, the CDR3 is TGTGCCAGCAGTAAGACAGGGAGCAATCAGCCCCAGCATTTT.

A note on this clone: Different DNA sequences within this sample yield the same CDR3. CDR3 amino acids: CASILGGTDTQYF. Written as DNA, the CDR3 is TGTGCCAGCATTCTGGGAGGGACAGATACGCAGTATTTT. The V gene is TRBV28, the J gene TRBJ2-3; TRBD2 matches at 7 bases. Germline trimming cut 7 bases from V and 3 bases from J; bases unmatched to any gene: 4. The germline gives CDR1 MDHEN, CDR2 SYDVKM. The CDR3 is 13 residues long.

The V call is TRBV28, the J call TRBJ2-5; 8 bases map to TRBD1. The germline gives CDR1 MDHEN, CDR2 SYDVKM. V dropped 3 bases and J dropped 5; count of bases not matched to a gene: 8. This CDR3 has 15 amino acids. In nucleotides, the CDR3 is TGTGCCAGCAGTTTTCAGGACAGGGTTCAGGAGACCCAGTACTTC. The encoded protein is CASSFQDRVQETQYF.

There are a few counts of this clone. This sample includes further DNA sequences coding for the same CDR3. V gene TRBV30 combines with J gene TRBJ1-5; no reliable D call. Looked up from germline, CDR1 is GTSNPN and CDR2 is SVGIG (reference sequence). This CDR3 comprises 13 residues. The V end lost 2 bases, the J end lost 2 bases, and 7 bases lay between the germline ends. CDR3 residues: CAWSRTGNQPQHF. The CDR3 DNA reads TGTGCCTGGAGTCGAACAGGCAATCAGCCCCAGCATTTT.

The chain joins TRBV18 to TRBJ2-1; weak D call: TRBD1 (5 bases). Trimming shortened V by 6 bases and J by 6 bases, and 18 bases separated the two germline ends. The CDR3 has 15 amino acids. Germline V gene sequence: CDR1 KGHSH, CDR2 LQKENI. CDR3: CASSPRQGIGNEQFF. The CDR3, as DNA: TGTGCCAGCTCCCCGCGGCAGGGCATAGGCAATGAGCAGTTCTTC.

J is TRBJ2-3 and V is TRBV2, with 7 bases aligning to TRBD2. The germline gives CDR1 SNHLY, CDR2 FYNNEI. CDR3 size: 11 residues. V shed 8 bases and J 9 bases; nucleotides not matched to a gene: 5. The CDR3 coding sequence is TGTGCCAGCGGGGGAGGGGAGACGCAGTATTTT. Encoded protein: CASGGGETQYF.